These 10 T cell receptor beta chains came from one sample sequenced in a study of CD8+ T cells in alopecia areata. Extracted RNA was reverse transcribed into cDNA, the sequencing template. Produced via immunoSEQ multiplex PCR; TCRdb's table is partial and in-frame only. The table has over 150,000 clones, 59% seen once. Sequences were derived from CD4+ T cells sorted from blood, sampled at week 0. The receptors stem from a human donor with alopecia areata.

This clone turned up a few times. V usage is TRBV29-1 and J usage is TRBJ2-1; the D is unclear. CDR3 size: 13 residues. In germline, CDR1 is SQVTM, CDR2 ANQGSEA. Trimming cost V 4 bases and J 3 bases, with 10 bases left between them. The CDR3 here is CSVVGRFYNEQFF. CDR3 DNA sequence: TGCAGCGTTGTTGGCCGGTTCTACAATGAGCAGTTCTTC.

CDR3: CSVALKASGGAFF. The CDR3 region has the DNA TGCAGCGTTGCCCTAAAAGCCAGCGGGGGTGCGTTCTTC. The rearrangement joins TRBV29-1 to TRBJ2-1, with 8 positions matching TRBD2. Germline trimming cut 4 bases from V and 15 bases from J; bases unmatched to any gene: 14. CDR3 length: 13 amino acids. In germline, CDR1 is SQVTM, CDR2 ANQGSEA.

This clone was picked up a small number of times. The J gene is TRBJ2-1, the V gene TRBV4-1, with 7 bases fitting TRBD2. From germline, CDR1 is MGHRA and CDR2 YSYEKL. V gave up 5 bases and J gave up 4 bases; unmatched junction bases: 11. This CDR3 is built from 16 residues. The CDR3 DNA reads TGCGCCAGCAGCAGATCGTCCGGGACTAAGTACAATGAGCAGTTCTTC. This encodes CASSRSSGTKYNEQFF.

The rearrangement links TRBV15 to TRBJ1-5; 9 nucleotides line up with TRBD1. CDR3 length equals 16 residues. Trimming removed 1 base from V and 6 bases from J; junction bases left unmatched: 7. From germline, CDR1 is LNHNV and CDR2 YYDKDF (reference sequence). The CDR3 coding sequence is TGTGCCACCAGCAGAGCACGGGACAGGGCGCGTCAGCCCCAGCATTTT. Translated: CATSRARDRARQPQHF.

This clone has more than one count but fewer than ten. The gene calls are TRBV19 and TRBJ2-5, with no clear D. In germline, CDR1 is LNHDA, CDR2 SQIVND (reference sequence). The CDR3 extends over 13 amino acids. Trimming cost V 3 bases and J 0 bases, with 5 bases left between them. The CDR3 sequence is CASSMRHQETQYF. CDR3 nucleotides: TGTGCCAGTAGTATGCGGCACCAAGAGACCCAGTACTTC.

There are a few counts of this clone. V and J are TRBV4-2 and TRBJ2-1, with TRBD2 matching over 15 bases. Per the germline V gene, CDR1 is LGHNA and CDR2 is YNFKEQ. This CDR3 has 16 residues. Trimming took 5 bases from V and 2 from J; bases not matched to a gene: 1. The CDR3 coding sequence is TGTGCCAGCAGCTGGACTAGCGGGGGGGCCTACAATGAGCAGTTCTTC. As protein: CASSWTSGGAYNEQFF.

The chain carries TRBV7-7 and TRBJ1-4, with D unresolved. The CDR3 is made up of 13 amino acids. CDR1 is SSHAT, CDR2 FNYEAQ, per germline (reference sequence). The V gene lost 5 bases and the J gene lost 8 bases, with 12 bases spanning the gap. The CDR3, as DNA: TGTGCCAGCAGCCTAGACCCGGGAGAAAAACTGTTTTTT. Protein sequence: CASSLDPGEKLFF.

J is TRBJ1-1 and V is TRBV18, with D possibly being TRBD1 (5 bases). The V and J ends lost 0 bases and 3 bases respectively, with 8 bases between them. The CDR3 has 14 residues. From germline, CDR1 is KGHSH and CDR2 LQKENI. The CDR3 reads CASSPPGRDTEAFF. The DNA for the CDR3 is TGTGCCAGCTCACCACCGGGCAGGGACACTGAAGCTTTCTTT.

DNA for the CDR3: TGTGCCAGCAGCGAGTTTTGGACAGGGAGTTATGGCTACACCTTC. The encoded protein is CASSEFWTGSYGYTF. V gene TRBV21-1 combines with J gene TRBJ1-2; no check of the table's D call, TRBD1, against the DNA was made. TRBV21-1 is annotated as a pseudogene. CDR3 size: 15 residues.

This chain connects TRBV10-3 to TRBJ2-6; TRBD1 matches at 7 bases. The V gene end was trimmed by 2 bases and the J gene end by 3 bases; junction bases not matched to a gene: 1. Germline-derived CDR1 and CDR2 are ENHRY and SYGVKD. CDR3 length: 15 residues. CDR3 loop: CAISEDRVGANVLTF. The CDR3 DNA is TGTGCCATCAGTGAGGACAGGGTTGGGGCCAACGTCCTGACTTTC.